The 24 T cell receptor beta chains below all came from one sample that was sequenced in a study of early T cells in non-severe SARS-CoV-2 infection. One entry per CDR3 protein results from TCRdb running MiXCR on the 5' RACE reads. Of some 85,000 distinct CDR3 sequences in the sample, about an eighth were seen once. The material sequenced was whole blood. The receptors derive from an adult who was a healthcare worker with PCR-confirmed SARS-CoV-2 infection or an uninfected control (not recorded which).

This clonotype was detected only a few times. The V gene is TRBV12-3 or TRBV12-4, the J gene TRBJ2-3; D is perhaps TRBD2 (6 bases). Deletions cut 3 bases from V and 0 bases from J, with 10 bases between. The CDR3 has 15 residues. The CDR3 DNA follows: TGTGCCAGCAGTTTTTTGGCGGGAAGCACAGATACGCAGTATTTT. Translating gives CASSFLAGSTDTQYF.

DNA for the CDR3: TGTGCCAGCGGAGGCCCCCCCTGGACTGAAGCTTTCTTT. It is translated as CASGGPPWTEAFF. This rearrangement joins TRBV2 to TRBJ1-1; D is unclear. The germline V and J ends were trimmed by 8 bases and 5 bases, with 15 bases remaining between them. The germline CDR1 and CDR2 sequences are SNHLY and FYNNEI. The CDR3 covers 13 residues.

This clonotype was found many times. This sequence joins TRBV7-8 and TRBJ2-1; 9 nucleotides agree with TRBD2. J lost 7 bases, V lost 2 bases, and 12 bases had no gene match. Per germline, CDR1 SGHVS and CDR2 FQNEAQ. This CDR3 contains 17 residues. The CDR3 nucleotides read TGTGCCAGCAGCTTACGCCTCCGTAGCGGGAGCCCTAATGAGCAGTTCTTC. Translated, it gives CASSLRLRSGSPNEQFF.

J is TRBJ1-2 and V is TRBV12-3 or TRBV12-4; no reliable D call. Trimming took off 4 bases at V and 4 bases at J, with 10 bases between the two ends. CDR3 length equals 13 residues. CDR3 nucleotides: TGTGCCAGCAGTTCGGATGTGGTCTATGGCTACACCTTC. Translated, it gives CASSSDVVYGYTF.

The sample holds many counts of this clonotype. In DNA form, the CDR3 reads TGTGCCAGCAGCGTAGGCATGGAGCGGGGTGAGCAGTTCTTC. It translates to CASSVGMERGEQFF. The J gene is TRBJ2-1, the V gene TRBV9, with 7 bases aligning to TRBD2. The length of the CDR3 is 14 residues. Trimming removed 0 bases from V and 9 bases from J; junction bases left unmatched: 6. CDR1 is SGDLS, CDR2 YYNGEE, per germline.

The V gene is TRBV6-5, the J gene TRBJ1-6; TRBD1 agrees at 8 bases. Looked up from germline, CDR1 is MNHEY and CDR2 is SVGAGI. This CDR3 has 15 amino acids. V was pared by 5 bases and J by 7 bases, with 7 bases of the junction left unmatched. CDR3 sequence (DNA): TGTGCCAGCAGTCCAGGGGGCCCTGGGAATTCACCCCTCCACTTT. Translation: CASSPGGPGNSPLHF.

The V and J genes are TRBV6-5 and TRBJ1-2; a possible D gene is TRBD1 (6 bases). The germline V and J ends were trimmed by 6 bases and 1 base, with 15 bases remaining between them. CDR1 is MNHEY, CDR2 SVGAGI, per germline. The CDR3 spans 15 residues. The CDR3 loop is CASSSQPGVNYGYTF. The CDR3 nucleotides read TGTGCCAGCAGCTCCCAGCCAGGGGTTAACTATGGCTACACCTTC.

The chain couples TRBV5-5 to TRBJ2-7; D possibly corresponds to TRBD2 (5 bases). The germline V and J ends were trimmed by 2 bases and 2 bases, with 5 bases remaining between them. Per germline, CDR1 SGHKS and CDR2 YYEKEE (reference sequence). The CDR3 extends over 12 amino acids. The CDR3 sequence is CASSFGTYEQYF. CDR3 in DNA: TGTGCCAGCAGCTTCGGGACCTACGAGCAGTACTTC. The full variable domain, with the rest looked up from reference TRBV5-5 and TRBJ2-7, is DAGVTQSPTHLIKTRGQQVTLRCSPISGHKSVSWYQQVLGQGPQFIFQYYEKEERGRGNFPDRFSARQFPNYSSELNVNALLLGDSALYLCASSFGTYEQYFGPGTRLTVT.

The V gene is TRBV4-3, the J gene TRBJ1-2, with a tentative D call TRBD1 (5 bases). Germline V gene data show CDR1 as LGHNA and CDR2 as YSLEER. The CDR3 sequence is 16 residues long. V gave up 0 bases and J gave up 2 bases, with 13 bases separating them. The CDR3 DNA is TGCGCCAGCAGCCAAGATCTAGACAGAAAGAACTATGGCTACACCTTC. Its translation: CASSQDLDRKNYGYTF.

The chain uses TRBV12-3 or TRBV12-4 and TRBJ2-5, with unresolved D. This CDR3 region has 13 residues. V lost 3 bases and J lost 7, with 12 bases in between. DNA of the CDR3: TGTGCCAGCAGTTTTTTCGGAGAGGTGACCCAGTACTTC. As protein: CASSFFGEVTQYF.

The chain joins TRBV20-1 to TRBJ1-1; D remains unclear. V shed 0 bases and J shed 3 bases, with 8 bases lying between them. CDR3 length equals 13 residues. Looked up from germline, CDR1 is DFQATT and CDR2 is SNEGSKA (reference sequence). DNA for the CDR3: TGCAGTGCTAGAGATTCCCGGGACACTGAAGCTTTCTTT. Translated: CSARDSRDTEAFF.

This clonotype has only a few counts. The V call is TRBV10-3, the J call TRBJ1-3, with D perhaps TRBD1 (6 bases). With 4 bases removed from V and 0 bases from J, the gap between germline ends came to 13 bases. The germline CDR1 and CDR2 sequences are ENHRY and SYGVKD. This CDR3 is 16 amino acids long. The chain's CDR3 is CAISVGGIGSGNTIYF. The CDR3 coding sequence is TGTGCCATCAGTGTAGGGGGGATCGGCTCTGGAAACACCATATATTTT.

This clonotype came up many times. For the CDR3, the DNA is TGTGCCAGCAGCTTCACGGCAGGGGGGAACTATGGCTACACCTTC. Amino acid sequence: CASSFTAGGNYGYTF. The chain has TRBV7-2 and TRBJ1-2; TRBD1 aligns across 7 bases. The J segment lost 2 bases and the V segment lost 3 bases, leaving 6 bases of the junction unmatched. Germline V gene sequence: CDR1 SGHTA, CDR2 FQGNSA. The CDR3 is 15 amino acids. The variable domain in full, completed from reference TRBV7-2 and TRBJ1-2, reads GAGVSQSPSNKVTEKGKDVELRCDPISGHTALYWYRQSLGQGLEFLIYFQGNSAPDKSGLPSDRFSAERTGGSVSTLTIQRTQQEDSAVYLCASSFTAGGNYGYTFGSGTRLTVV.

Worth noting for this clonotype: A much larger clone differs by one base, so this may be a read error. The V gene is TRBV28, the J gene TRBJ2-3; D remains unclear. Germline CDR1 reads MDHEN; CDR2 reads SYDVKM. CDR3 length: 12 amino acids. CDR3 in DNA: TGTGCCTGCAGCTCGCAAACAGATACGCAGTATTTT. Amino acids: CACSSQTDTQYF.

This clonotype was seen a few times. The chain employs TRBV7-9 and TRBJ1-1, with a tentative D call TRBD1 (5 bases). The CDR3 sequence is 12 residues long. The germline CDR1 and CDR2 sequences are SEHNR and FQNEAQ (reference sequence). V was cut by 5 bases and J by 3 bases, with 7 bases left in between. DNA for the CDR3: TGTGCCAGCAGCCCCAGGGACACTGAAGCTTTCTTT. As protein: CASSPRDTEAFF.

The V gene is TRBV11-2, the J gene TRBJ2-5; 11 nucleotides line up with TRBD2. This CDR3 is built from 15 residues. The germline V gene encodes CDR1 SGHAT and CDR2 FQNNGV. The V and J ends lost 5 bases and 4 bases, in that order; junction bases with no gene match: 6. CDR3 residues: CASSRSLAGAETQYF. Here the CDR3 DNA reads TGTGCCAGCAGCCGTTCACTAGCGGGGGCAGAGACCCAGTACTTC.

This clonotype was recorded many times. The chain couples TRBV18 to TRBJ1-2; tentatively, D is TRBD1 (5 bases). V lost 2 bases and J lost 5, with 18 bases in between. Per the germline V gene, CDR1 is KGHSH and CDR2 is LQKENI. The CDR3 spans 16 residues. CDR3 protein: CASSPGQGVSGYGYTF. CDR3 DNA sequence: TGTGCCAGCTCACCAGGGCAGGGCGTATCTGGGTATGGCTACACCTTC.

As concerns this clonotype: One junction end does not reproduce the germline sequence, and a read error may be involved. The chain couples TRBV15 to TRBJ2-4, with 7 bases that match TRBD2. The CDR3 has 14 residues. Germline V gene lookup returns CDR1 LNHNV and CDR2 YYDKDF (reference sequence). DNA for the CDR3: TGTGCCACCAGCACGCTGGGAGGGAAAACCATTCAGTACTTC. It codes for CATSTLGGKTIQYF.

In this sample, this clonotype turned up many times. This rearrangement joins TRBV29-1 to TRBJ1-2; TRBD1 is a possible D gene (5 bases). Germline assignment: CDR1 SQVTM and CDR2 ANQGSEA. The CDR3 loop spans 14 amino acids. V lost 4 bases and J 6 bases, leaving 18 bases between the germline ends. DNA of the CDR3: TGCAGCGTTGCAGCTGGGGGGAACACAGATGGCTACACCTTC. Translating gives CSVAAGGNTDGYTF.

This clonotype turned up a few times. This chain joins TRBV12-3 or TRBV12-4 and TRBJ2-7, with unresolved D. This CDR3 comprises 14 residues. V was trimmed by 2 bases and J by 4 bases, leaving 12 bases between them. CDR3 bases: TGTGCCAGCAGTTTATCCAGAAAATTATACGAGCAGTACTTC. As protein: CASSLSRKLYEQYF.

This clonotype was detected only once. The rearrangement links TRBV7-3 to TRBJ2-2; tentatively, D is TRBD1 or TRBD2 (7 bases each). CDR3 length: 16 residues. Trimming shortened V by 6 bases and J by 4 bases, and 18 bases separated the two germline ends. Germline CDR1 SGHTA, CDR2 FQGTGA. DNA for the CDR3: TGTGCCAGCAGTGCCCTTGACAGGGAGGGCACCGGGGAGCTGTTTTTT. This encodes CASSALDREGTGELFF.

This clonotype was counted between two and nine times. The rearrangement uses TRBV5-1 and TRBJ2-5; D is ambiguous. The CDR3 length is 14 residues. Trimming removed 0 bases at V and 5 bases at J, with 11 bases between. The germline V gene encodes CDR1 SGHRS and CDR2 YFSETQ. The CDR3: CASSLAMVGETQYF. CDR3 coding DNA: TGCGCCAGCAGCTTGGCCATGGTGGGGGAGACCCAGTACTTC.

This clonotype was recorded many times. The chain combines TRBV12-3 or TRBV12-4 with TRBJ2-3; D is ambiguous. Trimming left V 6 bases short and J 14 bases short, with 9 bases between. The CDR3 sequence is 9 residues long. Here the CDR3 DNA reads TGTGCCAGCAGAGTATCCCGGTATTTT. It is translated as CASRVSRYF.

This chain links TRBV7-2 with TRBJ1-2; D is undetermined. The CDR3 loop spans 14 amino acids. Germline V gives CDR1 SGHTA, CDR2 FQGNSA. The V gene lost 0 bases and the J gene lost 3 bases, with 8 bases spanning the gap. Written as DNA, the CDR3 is TGTGCCAGCAGCTTAGCGCGGAGCTACTATGGCTACACCTTC. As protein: CASSLARSYYGYTF.